A selection of T cell receptor beta chains follows, all from one sample in a study of T cells in Graves' hyperthyroidism and ophthalmopathy. From the multiplex PCR reads, TCRdb called clonotypes with MiXCR, one entry per CDR3 protein. This table holds 300,000 to 450,000 distinct CDR3 sequences, roughly 17% found once. Sequencing was carried out using blood. The receptors shown here come from a woman aged 25 to 45 with Graves' hyperthyroidism that later progressed to Graves' ophthalmopathy. Both conserved end residues are part of each CDR3. The order of the fields is D gene, clone size, J gene, V gene, CDR3 DNA, CDR3 protein. The D gene is left open where the match is weak. The size of a clone is reported for some rows only, either as once, few or many, or as a class for expanded clones.

TRBD2 many TRBJ2-1 TRBV11-2 TGTGCCAGCAGGGCTCTAGCGGGAGCTTACAATGAGCAGTTCTTC CASRALAGAYNEQFF
. many TRBJ1-2 TRBV28 TGTGCCAGCAGTTTAGGTACAGAGCTAGTCTATGGCTACACCTTC CASSLGTELVYGYTF
TRBD1 many TRBJ2-7 TRBV29-1 TGCAGCGGGATAAGGACAGGACCTATCTACGAGCAGTACTTC CSGIRTGPIYEQYF
TRBD1 . TRBJ2-7 TRBV5-1 TGCGCCAGCAGCTTGGGGGACAGGGGGCGAAGCCCTTCCGAGCAGTACTTC CASSLGDRGRSPSEQYF
. many TRBJ2-3 TRBV18 TGTGCCAGCTCACCAGGAGCTGGAGATACGCAGTATTTT CASSPGAGDTQYF
. . TRBJ1-1 TRBV5-4 TGTGCCAGCAGCTTATACAGTATCATGAACACTGAAGCTTTCTTT CASSLYSIMNTEAFF
TRBD1 many TRBJ2-4 TRBV7-2 TGTGCCAGCAGCTGGACAGGGGAAAACATTCAGTACTTC CASSWTGENIQYF
. . TRBJ2-7 TRBV20-1 TGCAGTGCTAGAGATTATAGACTAGGCTACGAGCAGTACTTC CSARDYRLGYEQYF
. . TRBJ2-1 TRBV25-1 TGTGCCAGCAGTTTCGACTCGGGGCTTAAGCAGTTCTTC CASSFDSGLKQFF
TRBD1 many TRBJ1-5 TRBV19 TGTGCCAGTAGTATTAGGGGACAGAATAGCAATCAGCCCCAGCATTTT CASSIRGQNSNQPQHF
. many TRBJ2-7 TRBV29-1 TGCAGCGTGACAGACACATTGGGGGAGCAGTACTTC CSVTDTLGEQYF
. . TRBJ2-3 TRBV27 TGTGCCAGCAGTTTAGCGCAGGGGGGGGCAGATACGCAGTATTTT CASSLAQGGADTQYF
TRBD2 many TRBJ2-7 TRBV6-1 TGTGCCAGCACCCTACTAGCGGGAGTATCCGAGCAGTACTTC CASTLLAGVSEQYF
TRBD1 many TRBJ2-1 TRBV27 TGTGCCAGCAGTTTGGTCCCCGGGACAGGGCCGAATGAGCAGTTCTTC CASSLVPGTGPNEQFF
TRBD2 many TRBJ2-7 TRBV28 TGTGCCAGCAGTTCTGGGACTAGCGGAAACTACGAGCAGTACTTC CASSSGTSGNYEQYF
. few TRBJ2-2 TRBV7-9 TGTGCCAGCAGCTTTGCGTACAGGGCTACCGGGGAGCTGTTTTTT CASSFAYRATGELFF
. . TRBJ2-6 TRBV5-4 TGTGCCGGCATTCGTCCTGGGGCCAACGTCCTGACTTTC CAGIRPGANVLTF
. . TRBJ2-7 TRBV18 TGTGCCAGCTCACCAAATATCAGGGCCGAAAGCTCCTACGAGCAGTACTTC CASSPNIRAESSYEQYF
. . TRBJ1-2 TRBV6-9 TGTGCCAGCAGTTACCGGACTCAGCCCAATAACTATGGCTACACCTTC CASSYRTQPNNYGYTF
. few TRBJ2-7 TRBV28 TGTGCCAGCGCGGGGTCCGATACCTACGAGCAGTACTTC CASAGSDTYEQYF
. many TRBJ1-2 TRBV27 TGTGCCAGCAGGCGCAGGGGTCTCGACTATGGCTACACCTTC CASRRRGLDYGYTF
TRBD1 many TRBJ2-7 TRBV12-3/TRBV12-4 TGTGCCAGCAGTTTATGGACAGGAGGCGAGCAGTACTTC CASSLWTGGEQYF
. many TRBJ2-6 TRBV2 TGTGCCAGCACCCAAAGCTCTGGGGCCAACGTCCTGACTTTC CASTQSSGANVLTF
. . TRBJ1-2 TRBV28 TGTGCCAGCAGCCCCCCGCAGGCTAACTATGGCTACACCTTC CASSPPQANYGYTF
. few TRBJ2-7 TRBV18 TGTGCCAGCTCACCACCTCTAGGGTCTGATTCCTACGAGCAGTACTTC CASSPPLGSDSYEQYF
. . TRBJ1-4 TRBV4-2 TGTGTCAGCAGCCAGCCGGGACGGTGGGATGAAAAACTGTTTTTT CVSSQPGRWDEKLFF
. . TRBJ1-2 TRBV7-9 TGTGCCAGCAGCTCAACGAAGGGGACTAACTATGGCTACACCTTC CASSSTKGTNYGYTF
TRBD1 many TRBJ2-7 TRBV29-1 TGCAGCGTTGAAGTTGGTCACAGGGGATTAGGAGAGCAGTACTTC CSVEVGHRGLGEQYF
. . TRBJ1-2 TRBV19 TGTGCCAGTAGCCCCCGGGACATCCTTTTTGGCTACACCTTC CASSPRDILFGYTF
. . TRBJ2-7 TRBV7-9 TGTGCCAGCAGCTTAGGGCCAGCGGGCCGCTACGAGCAGTACTTC CASSLGPAGRYEQYF
. . TRBJ2-7 TRBV28 TGTGCCAGCAGTACACAGGGCTTTGTGGGGAAGCAGTACTTC CASSTQGFVGKQYF
TRBD2 many TRBJ2-1 TRBV11-2 TGTGCCAGCAGCCTTAGGGCTAGCGGACTCCACGGGGCTTACAATGAGCAGTTCTTC CASSLRASGLHGAYNEQFF
TRBD2 . TRBJ2-1 TRBV7-2 TGTGCCAGCAGCATAGGACTAGCGGCCTACAATGAGCAGTTCTTC CASSIGLAAYNEQFF
TRBD2 . TRBJ2-3 TRBV7-9 TGTGCCAGCAGCTTAGGGGGAGGGCCTTGGGGTACGCAGTATTTT CASSLGGGPWGTQYF
. . TRBJ2-1 TRBV9 TGTGCCAGCAGCACGGGGCCGCCTCCCTACAATGAGCAGTTCTTC CASSTGPPPYNEQFF
TRBD2 many TRBJ2-3 TRBV2 TGTGCCAGCAGTGCATTACCGCGGGAGGGCCCCACAGATACGCAGTATTTT CASSALPREGPTDTQYF
. . TRBJ1-5 TRBV7-9 TGTGCCAGCAGCCCGTCGGACAGAGCCAATCAGCCCCAGCATTTT CASSPSDRANQPQHF
TRBD1 . TRBJ1-4 TRBV7-9 TGTGCCAGCAGCTCGGACAGGGCCTCTGAAAAACTGTTTTTT CASSSDRASEKLFF
TRBD2 few TRBJ2-7 TRBV30 TGTGCCTGGAGTACAGGACTAGCGGGGACCTACGAGCAGTACTTC CAWSTGLAGTYEQYF
TRBD2 few TRBJ2-5 TRBV5-5 TGTGCCAGCAGCTCCGGGGGGGGGGCTCATCAAGAGACCCAGTACTTC CASSSGGGAHQETQYF
. . TRBJ2-7 TRBV3-1 TGTGCCAGCAGCCAAGTGGCACAGGTTCATGGATACGAGCAGTACTTC CASSQVAQVHGYEQYF
TRBD1 few TRBJ1-2 TRBV6-5 TGTGCCAGCAGTCTACCGGGACAGGGAGGTGACCACGGCTACACCTTC CASSLPGQGGDHGYTF
. few TRBJ1-3 TRBV3-1 TGTGCCAGCAGCCAAGTCGAGTTAGGGATTCCTGGAAACACCATATATTTT CASSQVELGIPGNTIYF
. many TRBJ2-2 TRBV11-3 TGTGCCAGCAGCGATCAAGCGAACACCGGGGAGCTGTTTTTT CASSDQANTGELFF
. . TRBJ2-1 TRBV6-1 TGTGCCAGCTCAGGAACCCTTAGCGTAAGCAATGAGCAGTTCTTC CASSGTLSVSNEQFF
TRBD1 many TRBJ1-6 TRBV18 TGTGCCAGCTCATCGACAGGGGGCTCCGAATATAATTCACCCCTCCACTTT CASSSTGGSEYNSPLHF
. many TRBJ2-7 TRBV7-8 TGTGCCAGCAGCTTAGTATTTTCTACCTACGAGCAGTACTTC CASSLVFSTYEQYF
. many TRBJ2-2 TRBV30 TGTGCCTGGGACAGCCCCACCGGGGAGCTGTTTTTT CAWDSPTGELFF
TRBD2 . TRBJ2-1 TRBV10-3 TGTGCCATCAGTGGTTATAGCGGGGACGATGAGCAGTTCTTC CAISGYSGDDEQFF
. . TRBJ2-5 TRBV9 TGTGCCAGCAGCGTAGGCCCCCCTTGGAAACCCCAAGAGACCCAGTACTTC CASSVGPPWKPQETQYF
. many TRBJ2-7 TRBV24-1 TGTGCCACCAGTGATTTGGTTGAGGGCAAGCAGTACTTC CATSDLVEGKQYF
TRBD2 many TRBJ2-7 TRBV29-1 TGCAGCGCTCTCCTCTCCCACGCGCCTAGCGGGGTGGAGCAGTACTTC CSALLSHAPSGVEQYF
TRBD2 . TRBJ2-1 TRBV7-9 TGTGCCCCCGGGGCGGGGGACAATGAGCAGTTCTTC CAPGAGDNEQFF
TRBD1 many TRBJ2-5 TRBV27 TGTGCCAGCAGTTTCAGACAGGGTCTTCCCAGCTATCAAGAGACCCAGTACTTC CASSFRQGLPSYQETQYF
TRBD1 many TRBJ1-4 TRBV3-1 TGTGCCAGCAGCCATCCATCACAGGGGCCCTATGAAAAACTGTTTTTT CASSHPSQGPYEKLFF
TRBD2 many TRBJ2-3 TRBV7-2 TGTGCCAGCAGCTTTACTAGCGGGGGGTTCACAGATACGCAGTATTTT CASSFTSGGFTDTQYF
TRBD1 many TRBJ2-7 TRBV5-1 TGCGCCAGCAGCCGGGGACAGCCCTACGAGCAGTACTTC CASSRGQPYEQYF
TRBD1 many TRBJ1-3 TRBV30 TGTGCCTGGAAGGGACAGGGCTCTGGAAACACCATATATTTT CAWKGQGSGNTIYF
TRBD2 many TRBJ2-2 TRBV27 TGTGCCAGCAGTTTACTCGGGGGGGGCTTCCCCGGGGAGCTGTTTTTT CASSLLGGGFPGELFF
TRBD1 many TRBJ1-2 TRBV6-1 TGTGCCAGCAGTGTTGGAAGGGACAGGGGCTATGGCTACACCTTC CASSVGRDRGYGYTF